This TCR beta chain appears in the sequencing data of a study of cytomegalovirus exposure and HLA in healthy donors. The PCR employed 60 Vbeta primers together with 13 Jbeta primers. TCRdb's copy holds only in-frame clones and misses some; the assay was immunoSEQ multiplex PCR. The sample shows fewer than 85,000 clones, over 60% of them seen only once. The study's findings and limits: Sequencing likely produced, as an artifact, a cluster of highly shared sequence variants.

Each donor was healthy, and each was a bone marrow donor. The germline gives CDR1 KGHSH, CDR2 LQKENI. Deletions cut 5 bases from V and 4 bases from J, with 17 bases between. The CDR3 has 15 residues. In this sample, this clone turned up once. Antigen specificity is unknown. The sequence was collected from a woman aged 40 to 50 in good health and CMV-seropositive. The specimen was PBMCs. This chain uses TRBV18 with TRBJ1-1; D is ambiguous. The chain's CDR3 is CASSIRENGFTEAFF. CDR3 sequence (DNA): TGTGCCAGCTCAATCCGGGAAAACGGGTTCACTGAAGCTTTCTTT.